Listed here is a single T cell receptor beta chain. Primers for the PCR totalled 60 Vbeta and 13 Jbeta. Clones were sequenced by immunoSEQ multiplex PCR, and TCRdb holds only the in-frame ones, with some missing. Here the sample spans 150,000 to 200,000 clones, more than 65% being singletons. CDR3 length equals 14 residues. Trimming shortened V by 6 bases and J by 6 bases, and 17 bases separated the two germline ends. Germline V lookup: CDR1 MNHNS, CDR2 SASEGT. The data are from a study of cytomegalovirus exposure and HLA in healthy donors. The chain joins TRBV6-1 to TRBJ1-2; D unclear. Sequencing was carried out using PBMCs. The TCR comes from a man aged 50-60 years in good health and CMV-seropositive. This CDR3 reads CASSRRPREDGYTF. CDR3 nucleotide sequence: TGTGCCAGCAGCCGTCGGCCCCGAGAGGATGGCTACACCTTC.